This TCR beta chain was sequenced in a study of cytomegalovirus exposure and HLA in healthy donors. Study details: Falling in the Caucasian-associated ancestry cluster were less than 85% of 300 to 500 genotyped donors. Regarding the study as a whole: The availability of immune exposure information extended only to CMV serostatus. Later findings reportedly placed an Asian-associated ancestry cluster below the roughly 730-donor mean for N-insertions.

Comments on this clone: Its target is unknown.

60 Vbeta and 13 Jbeta primers were used in PCR. Sequenced by immunoSEQ multiplex PCR; TCRdb stores in-frame clones only, minus some. Of about 140,000 clones in the sample, more than 60% were seen once. After removal of 9 bases from V and 4 bases from J, the junction contained 10 bases not matched to a gene. Germline assignment: CDR1 MGHDK and CDR2 SYGVNS. This CDR3 has 15 amino acids. The chain carries TRBV25-1 and TRBJ2-2; 8 nucleotides line up with TRBD1. The specimen was PBMCs. This receptor was identified in a female donor in good health and CMV-seronegative. This CDR3 is CASTGGSSRTGELFF. The CDR3 DNA reads as TGTGCCAGTACAGGGGGATCGAGTCGCACCGGGGAGCTGTTTTTT.